The next 20 T cell receptor beta chains were all read from a single sample in a study of blood T cell repertoires in COVID-19 (dated by TCRdb to the early 2020s). Library creation used the immunoSEQ multiplex PCR assay. TCRdb obtained this table from immuneACCESS and retained in-frame rearrangements with V and J assigned. These tables miss some clones; where compared with another copy, unresolved V genes account for less than half of the shortfall, and the remainder is unexplained. This sample holds 250,000 to 350,000 clones; approximately 85% were observed only once. Roughly 0.87% of the sample is held by the ten biggest clonotypes. The sequenced material came from peripheral blood. All receptors come from a human donor with COVID-19, enrolled during active disease. The donor label of this sample is uncertain.

The rearrangement links TRBV15 to TRBJ2-1; TRBD2 agrees at 10 bases. Trimming cost V 2 bases and J 6 bases; bases outside gene matches: 7. CDR3 length equals 16 residues. The germline gives CDR1 LNHNV, CDR2 YYDKDF (reference sequence). As DNA, the CDR3 is TGTGCCACCAGCAGATTTTTAGCGGGAGGAGGCAATGAGCAGTTCTTC. Residues: CATSRFLAGGGNEQFF.

This chain joins TRBV4-1 and TRBJ2-1, with 8 bases matching TRBD2. The length of the CDR3 is 17 residues. Germline loops: CDR1 MGHRA, CDR2 YSYEKL. The J segment lost 7 bases and the V segment lost 3 bases, leaving 14 bases of the junction unmatched. The CDR3 DNA follows: TGCGCCAGCAGCCAGGACATAGCGGGAACTCCTGGTAATGAGCAGTTCTTC. Its protein product is CASSQDIAGTPGNEQFF.

The chain joins TRBV7-2 to TRBJ1-2; D is perhaps TRBD1 (5 bases). The CDR3 covers 15 residues. Germline loops: CDR1 SGHTA, CDR2 FQGNSA. Trimming removed 3 bases from V and 4 bases from J, with 15 bases in between. The CDR3 DNA reads TGTGCCAGCAGCTTGGACCCGGGGGGGGTCTATGGCTACACCTTC. It specifies CASSLDPGGVYGYTF.

This sequence joins TRBV10-3 and TRBJ2-2, with D unclear. CDR3 length: 14 residues. Germline CDR1 is ENHRY and CDR2 is SYGVKD. The V gene lost 8 bases and the J gene lost 2 bases, with 12 bases spanning the gap. Here the CDR3 DNA reads TGTGCCATCCACCCAGGCAGCAACACCGGGGAGCTGTTTTTT. Translating it yields CAIHPGSNTGELFF.

Here the CDR3 DNA reads TGTGCCAGTACCTCGGGACAGGGAGGTCAAGAGACCCAGTACTTC. Protein product: CASTSGQGGQETQYF. The chain couples TRBV19 to TRBJ2-5, with 9 bases identical to TRBD1. The CDR3 covers 15 residues. Losses at the gene ends were 7 bases for V and 2 bases for J; bases not matched to a gene: 8. The germline CDR1 and CDR2 sequences are LNHDA and SQIVND (reference sequence).

J is TRBJ1-5 and V is TRBV27, with D possibly being TRBD1 (6 bases). The V gene lost 6 bases and the J gene lost 7 bases, with 13 bases spanning the gap. The CDR3 extends over 13 amino acids. Germline lookup yields CDR1 MNHEY and CDR2 SMNVEV (reference sequence). CDR3 bases: TGTGCCAGCAGAGCTCTCACAGGGCAGCCCCAGCATTTT. Its translation: CASRALTGQPQHF.

The table lists this clone with a few counts. The CDR3 DNA sequence: TGCAGCGTGGCCGGGACTAGCGGGAAATACGAGCAGTACTTC. Its translation is CSVAGTSGKYEQYF. The chain is built from TRBV29-1 and TRBJ2-7, with 13 bases fitting TRBD2. Trimming removed 6 bases from V and 4 bases from J; junction bases left unmatched: 6. The CDR3 runs to 14 residues. Germline CDR1 SQVTM, CDR2 ANQGSEA.

The chain has TRBV6-5 and TRBJ2-1; 12 bases match TRBD2. Germline V CDR1 and CDR2: MNHEY, SVGAGI. J was trimmed by 5 bases and V by 6 bases; bases with no gene match: 5. CDR3 size: 15 residues. CDR3 residues: CASRPSGRGHNEQFF. In nucleotides, the CDR3 is TGTGCCAGCAGACCTAGCGGGAGGGGTCACAATGAGCAGTTCTTC.

This clone was counted once. This rearrangement joins TRBV27 to TRBJ2-1; 9 bases agree with TRBD2. Germline CDR1 and CDR2: MNHEY and SMNVEV (reference sequence). V dropped 4 bases and J dropped 4; count of bases not matched to a gene: 8. This CDR3 is built from 16 residues. CDR3 in amino acids: CASSSLLAGYYNEQFF. CDR3 DNA: TGTGCCAGCAGTTCCCTTCTAGCGGGGTATTACAATGAGCAGTTCTTC.

The V and J genes are TRBV11-2 and TRBJ2-1, with D possibly TRBD1 on 5 matching bases. Germline V gives CDR1 SGHAT, CDR2 FQNNGV. The CDR3 consists of 12 residues. Trimming took 1 base from V and 14 from J, leaving 12 bases between them. This CDR3 reads CASSLAQGNEFF. The CDR3 nucleotides read TGTGCCAGCAGCTTAGCCCAGGGAAACGAGTTCTTC.

This chain joins TRBV10-2 and TRBJ2-1, with TRBD2 identical over 8 bases. The germline V gene encodes CDR1 WSHSY and CDR2 SAAADI. This CDR3 region has 20 residues. V gave up 6 bases and J gave up 5 bases; unmatched junction bases: 24. CDR3 residues: CASRDPPDSRWSGSNNEQFF. DNA of the CDR3: TGCGCCAGCAGGGATCCCCCGGACAGCCGATGGAGCGGGAGTAACAATGAGCAGTTCTTC.

The chain carries TRBV9 and TRBJ2-5; 13 bases match TRBD2. V trimming: 2 bases; J trimming: 4 bases; junction bases outside the gene matches: 2. Germline V gives CDR1 SGDLS, CDR2 YYNGEE. This CDR3 region has 15 residues. The CDR3 spells CASSVTSGRVETQYF. The CDR3, as DNA: TGTGCCAGCAGCGTTACTAGCGGGAGGGTAGAGACCCAGTACTTC.

This clone showed up just a few times. This chain connects TRBV7-2 to TRBJ2-1, with D maybe TRBD2 (6 bases). Trimming removed 1 base at V and 7 bases at J, with 8 bases between. Germline V gene lookup returns CDR1 SGHTA and CDR2 FQGNSA. The CDR3 covers 13 residues. The CDR3 DNA reads as TGTGCCAGCAGCTTAGTGCGGGAAAATGAGCAGTTCTTC. Residues: CASSLVRENEQFF. Full variable domain (rest looked up from reference TRBV7-2 and TRBJ2-1): GAGVSQSPSNKVTEKGKDVELRCDPISGHTALYWYRQSLGQGLEFLIYFQGNSAPDKSGLPSDRFSAERTGGSVSTLTIQRTQQEDSAVYLCASSLVRENEQFFGPGTRLTVL.

The chain carries TRBV6-5 and TRBJ1-2; D remains unclear. V shed 6 bases and J shed 7 bases, with 18 bases lying between them. The CDR3 length is 14 residues. Germline V CDR1 and CDR2: MNHEY, SVGAGI. The CDR3 sequence: CASRTPGSPGGYTF. CDR3 DNA sequence: TGTGCCAGCAGGACCCCCGGGTCCCCCGGTGGCTACACCTTC.

The V call is TRBV5-1, the J call TRBJ2-5; weak D call: TRBD1 (6 bases). Trimming stripped 1 base from V and 2 bases from J, with 9 bases between. CDR1 is SGHRS, CDR2 YFSETQ, per germline. This CDR3 comprises 14 residues. The CDR3 DNA sequence: TGCGCCAGCAGCTTGAGGACAGTACAAGAGACCCAGTACTTC. Amino acid sequence: CASSLRTVQETQYF. The full variable domain, completed using reference TRBV5-1 and TRBJ2-5, is KAGVTQTPRYLIKTRGQQVTLSCSPISGHRSVSWYQQTPGQGLQFLFEYFSETQRNKGNFPGRFSGRQFSNSRSEMNVSTLELGDSALYLCASSLRTVQETQYFGPGTRLLVL.

The chain is built from TRBV6-4 and TRBJ1-1; no firm D call. The V gene lost 2 bases and the J gene lost 4 bases, with 8 bases spanning the gap. The CDR3 is 13 residues long. Germline V gives CDR1 MRHNA, CDR2 SNTAGT. CDR3 in amino acids: CASSDEAGTEAFF. In DNA form, the CDR3 reads TGTGCCAGCAGTGACGAGGCGGGCACTGAAGCTTTCTTT.

The sample holds one count of this clone. CDR3 sequence (DNA): TGTGCCAGCAGCTTGGCGGGGGGCGGCACTGAAGCTTTCTTT. Its translation is CASSLAGGGTEAFF. The chain has TRBV5-8 and TRBJ1-1; possible D gene TRBD1, 6 bases. This CDR3 has 14 amino acids. The germline V and J ends were trimmed by 0 bases and 4 bases, with 10 bases remaining between them. The germline V gene has CDR1 SGHTS and CDR2 YDEGEE.

This rearrangement joins TRBV28 to TRBJ1-4; 7 bases line up with TRBD1. V shed 6 bases and J 4 bases; nucleotides not matched to a gene: 5. This CDR3 spans 14 amino acids. The V gene's germline CDR1 is MDHEN and CDR2 SYDVKM. CDR3 in DNA: TGTGCCAGCAGCACTCAGGGGGTTAATGAAAAACTGTTTTTT. Translated: CASSTQGVNEKLFF.

The rearrangement links TRBV7-2 to TRBJ1-5; D gene ambiguous. The germline V gene encodes CDR1 SGHTA and CDR2 FQGNSA. V was trimmed by 3 bases and J by 5 bases, leaving 5 bases between them. The CDR3 contains 12 residues. CDR3 region: CASSFSDQPQHF. CDR3 DNA: TGTGCCAGCAGCTTTTCGGATCAGCCCCAGCATTTT.

The rearrangement uses TRBV6-6 and TRBJ1-4; 7 nucleotides align to TRBD1. The germline CDR1 and CDR2 sequences are MNHNY and SVGAGI (reference sequence). The V segment lost 6 bases and the J segment 5 bases; nucleotides outside the gene matches: 6. The length of the CDR3 is 14 residues. In DNA form, the CDR3 reads TGTGCCAGCAGAAGACCGGACAGGAATGAAAAACTGTTTTTT. As protein: CASRRPDRNEKLFF.